One sample yielded the 17 T cell receptor beta chains listed below, sequenced in a study of siplizumab effects on memory and regulatory T cells. The repertoire was sequenced with immunoSEQ multiplex PCR; TCRdb's copy has only in-frame clones and lacks some. The table includes 60,000 or so clones, approximately 95% detected once. The specimen sequenced was CD8+ T cells sorted from blood. The receptors here all came from a human donor in good health.

This clone turned up a few times. The gene calls are TRBV7-9 and TRBJ2-1, with D possibly being TRBD1 (5 bases). In germline, CDR1 is SEHNR, CDR2 FQNEAQ (reference sequence). This CDR3 is built from 12 residues. V lost 3 bases and J 10 bases, leaving 10 bases between the germline ends. The CDR3 reads CASSFDSIEQFF. In DNA form, the CDR3 reads TGTGCCAGCAGCTTCGACAGTATCGAGCAGTTCTTC. Full variable domain (missing parts from reference TRBV7-9 and TRBJ2-1): DTGVSQNPRHKITKRGQNVTFRCDPISEHNRLYWYRQTLGQGPEFLTYFQNEAQLEKSRLLSDRFSAERPKGSFSTLEIQRTEQGDSAMYLCASSFDSIEQFFGPGTRLTVL.

The chain is built from TRBV28 and TRBJ2-1; 10 nucleotides agree with TRBD2. With V trimmed by 6 bases and J by 3 bases, 8 bases remained unmatched. The length of the CDR3 is 16 residues. Looked up from germline, CDR1 is MDHEN and CDR2 is SYDVKM. The DNA of the CDR3 is TGTGCCAGCAGGCCCCTAGCGGGAGTTCTCTACAATGAGCAGTTCTTC. Protein sequence: CASRPLAGVLYNEQFF.

The gene calls are TRBV9 and TRBJ2-7, with TRBD2 identical over 10 bases. J lost 3 bases, V lost 5 bases, and 2 bases had no gene match. Germline loops: CDR1 SGDLS, CDR2 YYNGEE. The CDR3 is made up of 13 amino acids. This CDR3 reads CASSLAGDYEQYF. The DNA of the CDR3 is TGTGCCAGCAGTCTAGCGGGAGACTACGAGCAGTACTTC.

The chain uses TRBV4-3 and TRBJ2-2, with 9 positions matching TRBD2. J was trimmed by 0 bases and V by 1 base; bases with no gene match: 6. CDR3 length equals 18 residues. The germline V gene encodes CDR1 LGHNA and CDR2 YSLEER. CDR3 in amino acids: CASSQVGREGPNTGELFF. The CDR3 region has the DNA TGCGCCAGCAGCCAAGTAGGGCGGGAGGGTCCGAACACCGGGGAGCTGTTTTTT.

This clone was seen only once. The V call is TRBV5-1, the J call TRBJ2-1; D is undetermined. The CDR3 sequence is 13 residues long. V was cut by 1 base and J by 2 bases, with 4 bases left in between. Per germline, CDR1 SGHRS and CDR2 YFSETQ. The CDR3 protein is CASSLRTYNEQFF. The CDR3 DNA reads TGCGCCAGCAGCTTGAGAACCTACAATGAGCAGTTCTTC.

The chain has TRBV9 and TRBJ2-5, with D perhaps TRBD1 (6 bases). Trimming removed 5 bases from V and 5 bases from J, with 16 bases in between. Looked up from germline, CDR1 is SGDLS and CDR2 is YYNGEE. The CDR3 runs to 14 residues. The CDR3 protein is CASSPVGGRETQYF. The CDR3 nucleotides are TGTGCCAGCAGTCCGGTTGGGGGCCGGGAGACCCAGTACTTC.

The rearrangement joins TRBV7-9 to TRBJ2-5; the match to TRBD1 covers 7 bases. With 5 bases clipped from V and 2 bases from J, the junction kept 5 bases outside the gene matches. The CDR3 sequence is 14 residues long. Germline CDR1 and CDR2: SEHNR and FQNEAQ (reference sequence). CDR3 residues: CASSDGTVQETQYF. The CDR3 DNA reads as TGTGCCAGCAGCGATGGGACAGTTCAAGAGACCCAGTACTTC.

The rearrangement uses TRBV13 and TRBJ2-1, with 11 nucleotides matching TRBD2. Per the germline V gene, CDR1 is PRHDT and CDR2 is FYEKMQ (reference sequence). The junction had 7 bases not matched to a gene; V was cut back by 2 bases and J by 10 bases. This CDR3 contains 15 residues. This chain's CDR3 is CASSLRLAGGGEQFF. CDR3 DNA sequence: TGTGCCAGCAGCTTAAGGCTAGCGGGAGGCGGGGAGCAGTTCTTC.

This chain uses TRBV9 with TRBJ2-3, with 9 positions matching TRBD1. CDR3 length: 16 amino acids. CDR1 and CDR2 from the germline V gene are SGDLS and YYNGEE. V shed 4 bases and J 2 bases; nucleotides not matched to a gene: 8. CDR3 DNA sequence: TGTGCCAGCAGCCCGGGACAGGGTTCGATCACAGATACGCAGTATTTT. It translates to CASSPGQGSITDTQYF.

CDR3: CASSQRAAVYGEGQFF. CDR3 coding DNA: TGCGCCAGCAGCCAACGGGCAGCTGTTTACGGGGAGGGCCAGTTCTTC. The chain couples TRBV4-3 to TRBJ2-1, with 7 nucleotides matching TRBD2. CDR1 is LGHNA and CDR2 is YSLEER in the germline V gene. With V trimmed by 2 bases and J by 13 bases, 17 bases remained unmatched. The CDR3 runs 16 residues.

The rearrangement joins TRBV28 to TRBJ2-2; D might be TRBD1 (6 bases). The CDR3 spans 13 residues. In germline, CDR1 is MDHEN, CDR2 SYDVKM. Trimming took 5 bases from V and 6 from J, leaving 10 bases between them. The CDR3 sequence: CASSISGAGELFF. CDR3 in DNA: TGTGCCAGCAGTATTTCAGGGGCCGGGGAGCTGTTTTTT.

The J gene is TRBJ2-7, the V gene TRBV14, with D unresolved. Germline CDR1 reads SGHDN; CDR2 reads FVKESK. The V end lost 2 bases, the J end lost 0 bases, and 5 bases lay between the germline ends. The CDR3 totals 13 residues. In DNA, the CDR3 is TGTGCCAGCAGCCAACTGGACTCCTACGAGCAGTACTTC. Its translation is CASSQLDSYEQYF.

As DNA, the CDR3 is TGTGCCAGCAGCTTACAGAGCTCCTACGAGCAGTACTTC. Translated: CASSLQSSYEQYF. This rearrangement joins TRBV7-9 to TRBJ2-7; no reliable D call. The germline gives CDR1 SEHNR, CDR2 FQNEAQ (reference sequence). The CDR3 is 13 residues long. V lost 2 bases to trimming and J lost 0 bases, with 5 bases between them.

The rearrangement joins TRBV4-1 to TRBJ2-7; D is undetermined. The V end lost 3 bases, the J end lost 3 bases, and 12 bases lay between the germline ends. Germline V gene data show CDR1 as MGHRA and CDR2 as YSYEKL. The CDR3 length is 14 residues. Here the CDR3 DNA reads TGCGCCAGCAGCCACCCCAGGAGTGGCTACGAGCAGTACTTC. It is translated as CASSHPRSGYEQYF.

The chain employs TRBV27 and TRBJ2-7, with 7 bases identical to TRBD2. This CDR3 contains 13 residues. Losses at the gene ends were 5 bases for V and 0 bases for J; bases not matched to a gene: 1. Germline V gene sequence: CDR1 MNHEY, CDR2 SMNVEV (reference sequence). CDR3 DNA: TGTGCCAGCAGTAGCGGGGACTCCTACGAGCAGTACTTC. Protein product: CASSSGDSYEQYF.

The V call is TRBV5-1, the J call TRBJ2-7; the D is unclear. Germline-derived CDR1 and CDR2 are SGHRS and YFSETQ. Trimming took 4 bases from V and 3 from J, leaving 17 bases between them. The CDR3 loop spans 15 amino acids. The CDR3 DNA sequence: TGCGCCAGCAGCACTGGTCTGACAAGTTACTACGAGCAGTACTTC. Amino acids: CASSTGLTSYYEQYF.

The chain carries TRBV4-3 and TRBJ2-3, with D perhaps being TRBD1 or TRBD2 (5 bases each). CDR1 and CDR2 (germline): LGHNA, YSLEER. The germline V and J ends were trimmed by 1 base and 2 bases, with 7 bases remaining between them. The CDR3 runs 14 residues. Here the CDR3 reads CASSQGGTTDTQYF. For the CDR3, the DNA is TGCGCCAGCAGCCAAGGGGGGACCACAGATACGCAGTATTTT.